The 27 T cell receptor beta chains below all came from one sample that was sequenced in a study of T cell responses to AZD1222 COVID-19 vaccine. The repertoire was sequenced with immunoSEQ multiplex PCR; TCRdb's copy has only in-frame clones and lacks some. The profile shows about 160,000 clones, just over 90% of them singletons. Specimen: peripheral blood, collected on day 0 of MenACWY control vaccination. The receptor set was obtained from an adult in good health.

V gene TRBV7-8 combines with J gene TRBJ1-6, with D unresolved. Germline V gene lookup returns CDR1 SGHVS and CDR2 FQNEAQ. V gave up 3 bases and J gave up 8 bases, with 14 bases separating them. There are 15 residues in the CDR3. This CDR3 reads CASSFGSPSDSPLHF. The CDR3 DNA reads TGTGCCAGCAGCTTCGGGAGTCCGTCTGATTCACCCCTCCACTTT.

This chain connects TRBV27 to TRBJ2-4; possible D gene TRBD1, 6 bases. Germline V gene lookup returns CDR1 MNHEY and CDR2 SMNVEV (reference sequence). Trimming took off 5 bases at V and 4 bases at J, with 12 bases between the two ends. The CDR3 sequence is 14 residues long. Written as DNA, the CDR3 is TGTGCCAGCAGTACCCGGACAGAGAAAAACATTCAGTACTTC. This gives the protein CASSTRTEKNIQYF.

The chain joins TRBV5-1 to TRBJ2-5; D unclear. Trimming pared 1 base from V and 2 bases from J, leaving 9 bases between. The CDR3 is 14 residues long. Germline V lookup: CDR1 SGHRS, CDR2 YFSETQ. The CDR3 bases are TGCGCCAGCAGCTTGATGGCGAAACAAGAGACCCAGTACTTC. It translates to CASSLMAKQETQYF.

This rearrangement joins TRBV6-4 to TRBJ2-2; 9 bases align to TRBD2. From germline, CDR1 is MRHNA and CDR2 SNTAGT. The CDR3 runs to 16 residues. After removal of 9 bases from V and 5 bases from J, the junction contained 13 bases not matched to a gene. Written as DNA, the CDR3 is TGTGCCAGTCAACCCGTAGCGGGAGTTGGGACCGGGGAGCTGTTTTTT. Its translation is CASQPVAGVGTGELFF.

The CDR3 nucleotides read TGCGCCAGCAGCTTGCACCGGGACACTTACGAGCAGTACTTC. Translation: CASSLHRDTYEQYF. The chain is built from TRBV5-1 and TRBJ2-7, with D possibly matching TRBD1 (6 bases). The CDR3 is 14 residues long. With 1 base removed from V and 4 bases from J, the gap between germline ends came to 12 bases. Germline CDR1 SGHRS, CDR2 YFSETQ.

In regard to this clone: In the same sample, other DNA sequences code for this CDR3. V is TRBV7-2 and J is TRBJ1-5; D remains unclear. From germline, CDR1 is SGHTA and CDR2 FQGNSA. This CDR3 spans 13 amino acids. Trimming pared 1 base from V and 7 bases from J, leaving 8 bases between. CDR3 sequence: CASSLEAGQPQHF. The DNA for the CDR3 is TGTGCCAGCAGCTTAGAGGCCGGGCAGCCCCAGCATTTT.

J is TRBJ2-1 and V is TRBV5-6, with D possibly TRBD2 on 6 matching bases. Trimming stripped 4 bases from V and 7 bases from J, with 27 bases between. Germline CDR1 SGHDT, CDR2 YYEEEE. The CDR3 runs to 18 residues. CDR3 sequence: CASSQIGWVADMGNEQFF. CDR3 DNA: TGTGCCAGCAGCCAGATCGGGTGGGTAGCGGACATGGGAAATGAGCAGTTCTTC.

The chain links TRBV28 to TRBJ2-7; TRBD2 agrees at 12 bases. V shed 3 bases and J 2 bases; nucleotides not matched to a gene: 8. The CDR3 is made up of 17 amino acids. The V gene's germline CDR1 is MDHEN and CDR2 SYDVKM. DNA of the CDR3: TGTGCCAGCAGTTTGAGGCTAGCGGGAGGGAGAACCTACGAGCAGTACTTC. Protein sequence: CASSLRLAGGRTYEQYF.

This chain joins TRBV10-1 and TRBJ1-3; D gene unclear. Per germline, CDR1 WNHNN and CDR2 SYGVQD (reference sequence). The CDR3 contains 16 residues. Trimming took 9 bases from V and 0 from J, leaving 18 bases between them. CDR3 sequence: CASRHEGVFSGNTIYF. In DNA, the CDR3 is TGCGCCAGTAGACACGAGGGCGTGTTCTCTGGAAACACCATATATTTT.

The V gene is TRBV28, the J gene TRBJ1-3; 8 positions match TRBD1. CDR1 and CDR2 from the germline V gene are MDHEN and SYDVKM. V shed 11 bases, J shed 0 bases, and the junction held 9 bases outside the gene matches. The length of the CDR3 is 15 residues. The CDR3 region has the DNA TGTGCCGCCACCACAGGGGGGGTCTCTGGAAACACCATATATTTT. This gives the protein CAATTGGVSGNTIYF.

The V and J genes are TRBV18 and TRBJ2-3, with D perhaps matching TRBD2 (5 bases). V was clipped by 0 bases and J by 4 bases, with 17 bases between them. Germline values: CDR1 KGHSH, CDR2 LQKENI. This CDR3 spans 17 amino acids. DNA for the CDR3: TGTGCCAGCTCACCACCGACTTCTAGCCGGAGGTCAGATACGCAGTATTTT. Amino acid sequence: CASSPPTSSRRSDTQYF.

The rearrangement joins TRBV2 to TRBJ2-5, with a weak D call TRBD2 (5 bases). This CDR3 spans 16 amino acids. Per the germline V gene, CDR1 is SNHLY and CDR2 is FYNNEI. V was shortened by 1 base and J by 5 bases, with 17 bases between the two germline ends. The CDR3 loop reads CASSEVLGATGETQYF. CDR3 coding DNA: TGTGCCAGCAGTGAAGTTCTGGGAGCTACCGGGGAGACCCAGTACTTC.

The chain uses TRBV6-6 and TRBJ1-2, with D unresolved. The CDR3 is 14 residues long. Trimming removed 2 bases from V and 5 bases from J, with 12 bases in between. Germline V CDR1 and CDR2: MNHNY, SVGAGI (reference sequence). In DNA form, the CDR3 reads TGTGCCAGCAGTTACGTCACCTTAGGATATGGCTACACCTTC. Translated: CASSYVTLGYGYTF.

The gene calls are TRBV5-8 and TRBJ2-1; 8 nucleotides agree with TRBD2. Germline V gives CDR1 SGHTS, CDR2 YDEGEE. This CDR3 spans 17 amino acids. The V segment lost 1 base and the J segment 6 bases; nucleotides outside the gene matches: 12. CDR3 in DNA: TGTGCCAGCAGCTTGAGTCAAGGCGGGAGGTCGCGCAATGAGCAGTTCTTC. As protein: CASSLSQGGRSRNEQFF.

J is TRBJ2-7 and V is TRBV3-1 (or the pseudogene TRBV3-2); 9 bases align to TRBD2. V was pared by 1 base and J by 4 bases, with 8 bases of the junction left unmatched. Per germline, CDR1 LGHDT and CDR2 YNNKEL (reference sequence). This CDR3 has 16 amino acids. Here the CDR3 reads CASSQGPSGTAYEQYF. The CDR3 region has the DNA TGTGCCAGCAGCCAAGGTCCTAGCGGGACGGCTTACGAGCAGTACTTC.

The CDR3 reads CATSDLSGRENYNEQFF. CDR3 nucleotide sequence: TGTGCCACCAGTGATTTAAGCGGGAGGGAGAACTACAATGAGCAGTTCTTC. This chain uses TRBV24-1 with TRBJ2-1, with 10 bases matching TRBD2. The length of the CDR3 is 17 residues. After removal of 1 base from V and 3 bases from J, the junction contained 5 bases not matched to a gene. Per germline, CDR1 KGHDR and CDR2 SFDVKD.

The chain couples TRBV11-3 to TRBJ2-2; D is uncertain. In germline, CDR1 is SGHNT, CDR2 YENEEA. This CDR3 spans 12 amino acids. The ends were cut back, 8 bases at V and 5 bases at J, with 9 bases in the middle. CDR3 protein: CASRPLTGELFF. CDR3 coding DNA: TGTGCCAGCCGTCCTTTGACCGGGGAGCTGTTTTTT.

The chain employs TRBV9 and TRBJ2-3, with D maybe TRBD1 (6 bases). The CDR3 has 13 amino acids. Germline assignment: CDR1 SGDLS and CDR2 YYNGEE. V lost 7 bases to trimming and J lost 3 bases, with 12 bases between them. CDR3 protein: CASGPGETDTQYF. The CDR3 nucleotides are TGTGCCAGCGGCCCAGGGGAGACAGATACGCAGTATTTT.

This clone was observed a single time. This chain joins TRBV6-2 or TRBV6-3 and TRBJ2-7; D unresolved. With 5 bases removed from V and 6 bases from J, the gap between germline ends came to 8 bases. Germline V gene lookup returns CDR1 MNHEY and CDR2 SVGEGT. The CDR3 is 11 amino acids. The CDR3 nucleotides read TGTGCCAGCAGTCCCCAATCCGAGCAGTACTTC. This encodes CASSPQSEQYF.

The chain carries TRBV18 and TRBJ1-2; D remains unclear. Germline V gene lookup returns CDR1 KGHSH and CDR2 LQKENI. Trimming pared 2 bases from V and 3 bases from J, leaving 7 bases between. The CDR3 extends over 13 amino acids. CDR3 sequence (DNA): TGTGCCAGCTCACCAGAACGGGACTATGGCTACACCTTC. Encoded protein: CASSPERDYGYTF.

This chain joins TRBV27 and TRBJ1-2; D perhaps matches TRBD1 (6 bases). Per germline, CDR1 MNHEY and CDR2 SMNVEV (reference sequence). The CDR3 extends over 15 amino acids. Trimming removed 5 bases at V and 0 bases at J, with 13 bases between. The CDR3, as DNA: TGTGCCAGCAGTCCCGGGGGGCCACCTAACTATGGCTACACCTTC. Translation gives CASSPGGPPNYGYTF.

This clone was counted a few times. This chain joins TRBV5-1 and TRBJ1-2; weak D call: TRBD1 (6 bases). Trimming took off 4 bases at V and 7 bases at J, with 14 bases between the two ends. The V gene's germline CDR1 is SGHRS and CDR2 YFSETQ. CDR3 length: 13 amino acids. This CDR3 is CASSQIIQGGYTF. DNA for the CDR3: TGCGCCAGCAGCCAAATCATACAGGGTGGCTACACCTTC. The entire variable domain, with the rest obtained from reference TRBV5-1 and TRBJ1-2, is as follows: KAGVTQTPRYLIKTRGQQVTLSCSPISGHRSVSWYQQTPGQGLQFLFEYFSETQRNKGNFPGRFSGRQFSNSRSEMNVSTLELGDSALYLCASSQIIQGGYTFGSGTRLTVV.

V gene TRBV3-1 (or the pseudogene TRBV3-2) combines with J gene TRBJ2-3, with D maybe TRBD2 (5 bases). V shed 4 bases and J shed 2 bases, with 16 bases lying between them. Germline loops: CDR1 LGHDT, CDR2 YNNKEL (reference sequence). There are 16 residues in the CDR3. CDR3 in amino acids: CASSLMTTLTTDTQYF. Written as DNA, the CDR3 is TGTGCCAGCAGCCTGATGACTACCCTTACCACAGATACGCAGTATTTT.

V gene TRBV5-1 combines with J gene TRBJ1-2; D is ambiguous. Germline V gene data show CDR1 as SGHRS and CDR2 as YFSETQ. Trimming stripped 0 bases from V and 1 base from J, with 7 bases between. The CDR3 runs to 14 residues. Here the CDR3 reads CASSLGWNNYGYTF. The CDR3 DNA reads as TGCGCCAGCAGCTTGGGGTGGAATAACTATGGCTACACCTTC.

The chain has TRBV11-2 and TRBJ2-7; 7 bases fit TRBD1. This CDR3 is 16 amino acids long. The germline V gene encodes CDR1 SGHAT and CDR2 FQNNGV. V gave up 4 bases and J gave up 2 bases; unmatched junction bases: 11. CDR3 coding DNA: TGTGCCAGCAGCTCCCGAGGCAGGGGGACAGCCTACGAGCAGTACTTC. Its translation is CASSSRGRGTAYEQYF. Combining the CDR3 with reference TRBV11-2 and TRBJ2-7 gives the whole variable domain EAGVAQSPRYKIIEKRQSVAFWCNPISGHATLYWYQQILGQGPKLLIQFQNNGVVDDSQLPKDRFSAERLKGVDSTLKIQPAKLEDSAVYLCASSSRGRGTAYEQYFGPGTRLTVT.

The rearrangement joins TRBV7-9 to TRBJ2-3; 11 bases are shared with TRBD2. The V segment lost 5 bases and the J segment 2 bases; nucleotides outside the gene matches: 6. The CDR3 sequence is 16 residues long. Germline loops: CDR1 SEHNR, CDR2 FQNEAQ (reference sequence). Written as DNA, the CDR3 is TGTGCCAGCAGCATGGGACTAGCGGAATTCACAGATACGCAGTATTTT. Amino acids: CASSMGLAEFTDTQYF.

This clone showed up many times. The chain carries TRBV7-2 and TRBJ2-7, with a tentative D call TRBD1 (6 bases). The CDR3 covers 14 residues. The germline CDR1 and CDR2 sequences are SGHTA and FQGNSA. The ends were cut back, 5 bases at V and 0 bases at J, with 11 bases in the middle. CDR3 loop: CASSIPQGSYEQYF. CDR3 DNA sequence: TGTGCCAGCAGCATACCACAGGGCTCCTACGAGCAGTACTTC.